This entry features one T cell receptor (beta chain) sequence. There is no known antigen for this receptor. No qualities accompany the bases; no much larger clone lies one base away. This sample was included in a study of cytomegalovirus exposure and HLA in healthy donors (dated by TCRdb to 2016 to 2017). For the wider study: According to an earlier analysis of 587 of the donors, 150 million to 200 million T cells yielded roughly 110 million unique TCR beta sequences and about 300 Gb of sequence data. An early release covering around 630 HLA-typed donors comprised about 310 gigabases of sequencing data and around 80 million unique TCR sequences. Of the approximately 370 genotyped donors, roughly 80% were placed in the genetic ancestry cluster associated with self-reported Caucasian donors. The study aimed to test whether cataloging public T cell receptors could reveal signatures of past pathogen exposure. The study profiled the T cell repertoires of under 700 subjects by immunosequencing and related them to cytomegalovirus serostatus. Along with the roughly 670-subject first cohort, a separate validation cohort of more than 90 different subjects was used. To predict cytomegalovirus infection status, the study combined high-throughput TCR immunosequencing, statistical association of individual TCRs with disease status, and machine learning. A later analysis re-examined previously published TCR beta repertoires from roughly 650 donors and added high-resolution HLA genotyping to investigate patterns of TCR occurrence. Rather than drawing on any new phenotypic data, the later analysis identified candidate immune exposures from TCR beta sequences and the way those sequences occurred across donors. To decide whether each TCR beta V gene segment behaved as functional or pseudogenic, an earlier analysis of some 580 of the donors relied on high-throughput TCR beta sequencing. Alongside the repertoire data, information on donor age, sex, ethnicity and CMV serostatus was compiled. Genome-wide SNP genotypes for about 55% of the 666 donors were used in a later genetic analysis, which treated that subset as a discovery cohort. All discovery cohort repertoires had been generated using a single sequencing platform. Both class I and class II loci were covered by HLA typing, at four-digit resolution. The number of typed donors differed by locus: about 629-630 for A, B, C, DRB1 and DQB1; 522 for DQA1; roughly 600 for DPA1; and roughly 470 for DPB1. Four to six DR-DQ haplotypes were handled as single units for association and clustering, since linkage in the cohort was strong. Among about 360 genotyped donors of the cohort, an average of approximately 240,000 unique TCR beta nucleotide sequences were sequenced per donor, roughly a sixth of them non-productive.

CDR1 and CDR2, per the germline V gene, are MGHDK and SYGVNS. V gives up 7 bases and J gives up 2 bases, and the segment between their germline ends measures 6 bases. The CDR3 goes from the cysteine to the phenylalanine over 11 residues. CDR3 DNA is the only sequence kept; it has 33 bases, read in frame from the first base. The cohort consisted of hundreds of healthy bone marrow donors. All cohort members were sampled while nominally healthy, although unrecorded immune exposures were likely present. The donor was CMV seronegative and belonged to the group of several hundred seronegative cohort members. Each donor provided a peripheral blood sample, and peripheral blood mononuclear cells were used for TCR beta sequencing. The Qiagen DNeasy Blood Extraction Kit was used to extract genomic DNA from the blood cell samples. The full study reports these points: Only TCR beta chains were sequenced in this cohort, and the absence of alpha or paired-chain data limited detectable features. A later analysis found that most CMV-associated TCR beta chains appeared HLA-restricted, with HLA associations seemingly driven largely by CMV exposure. In vitro tests confirmed that a few of the cytomegalovirus-associated TCR beta chains recognize cytomegalovirus antigens. Correlated functional status among segregating V segments might be attributable to linkage disequilibrium, but an unknown experimental factor could not be ruled out. When HLA alleles, especially DR and DQ, strongly co-occurred, TCR associations were difficult to assign to individual alleles. Because counts were too low, around 17 rarely observed V segments, including chromosome 9 orphons, were left out of the earlier analysis of approximately 580 of the donors. An association between a missense DCLRE1C variant and V-gene and J-gene trimming of TCR beta chains was found in a later genetic analysis and replicated in an independent cohort. According to a later genetic analysis, donors in an Asian-associated ancestry cluster had fewer N-insertions in productive TCRs than the approximately 670-donor mean. An earlier analysis of 587 of the donors showed that most TCR beta V segments appeared in productive rearrangements either about 87% or about 30% of the time, which broadly matched IMGT annotations. A further reported finding was that TCR beta sequences accurately predicted the HLA-A and HLA-B alleles for most subjects in the first cohort. Several of the top co-occurrence clusters appeared to be linked to parvovirus B19, influenza, CMV and Epstein-Barr virus, according to a later analysis. A cluster of highly shared sequence variants was judged likely to be a technical artifact of the sequencing pipeline. In a later analysis, 15,000 to 20,000 TCR beta sequences were associated with specific HLA alleles at a false discovery rate of 0.05. Because HLA typing was missing for some donors at each locus, association tests included only the typed subset. A later analysis found that HLA-associated TCR beta chains were more clonally expanded and had lower generation probabilities than equally common non-associated chains. According to a later analysis, TCR association rates differed among HLA loci, with DRB1 alleles showing the most associated TCRs and HLA-C alleles showing the fewest. A total of roughly 160 TCR beta chains were listed by the study as associated with cytomegalovirus. Presence/absence analyses assumed roughly uniform sequencing depth across donors, an assumption that may not hold. It was suggested by the authors that the approach could potentially be generalized to other disease states and immunological phenotypes. Because the 87-base-pair reads could not distinguish some IMGT-functional V segments, including TRBV6-2 and TRBV6-3, those segments were excluded. Most TCR sequences were seen in very few donors, while some public TCRs were found in many individuals. CMV serostatus was the only immune exposure information available for the cohort. The classifier was reported to diagnose cytomegalovirus status with high specificity and sensitivity in both the original and validation cohorts.

Library construction relied on the immunoSEQ multiplex PCR assay. A mixture of 60 forward primers for TCR Vbeta segments and 13 reverse primers for TCR Jbeta segments was used in the multiplex PCR. The CDR3 region of rearranged TCR beta genes was amplified from genomic DNA with a multiplex PCR assay. Amplified TCR beta libraries were sequenced as 87-base-pair reads on the Illumina HiSeq System. In the authors' own workflow: A later analysis counted approximately 74 million unique TCR beta chains across the 666 repertoires, and about 10 million of these chains were shared by at least two donors. Raw reads were error-corrected and collapsed into unique sequences with a nearest-neighbor algorithm that merged closely related sequences to remove PCR and sequencing errors. Alignment of CDR3 sequences to IMGT reference sequences was used to assign V, D and J gene segments. Each retained sequence needed at least a six-nucleotide match to both a V gene segment and a J gene segment. Rearrangements were called productive when the CDR3 lacked stop codons and stayed in frame with V and J; all others were non-productive. CDR3 was defined according to IMGT convention as the region running from the second conserved V-encoded cysteine to the conserved J-encoded phenylalanine. In an earlier analysis of 587 of the donors, sequences lacking an unambiguous match to a single V gene segment were excluded. In an earlier analysis of almost 600 of the donors, a V segment was called functional when productive rearrangements were above 56.7%, and segregating when the standard deviation between donors exceeded 5%. A statistical classification framework was developed to diagnose cytomegalovirus status using the catalog of TCR beta chain sequences. A later analysis assigned V and J genes by comparing TCR nucleotide sequences with IMGT/GENE-DB human TR gene sequences. Using the TCRdist pipeline, a later analysis assigned CDR3 sequences along with most-parsimonious VDJ recombination scenarios. In a later analysis, each TCR beta chain was defined by its CDR3 amino acid sequence together with its V-gene family, and reads lacking a unique V-gene family were excluded. In a later analysis, 450 to 600 highly shared, low-generation-probability nucleotide sequences were removed to address suspected cross-contamination and a sequencing artifact. A later analysis calculated a clonal expansion index for each public chain from normalized within-repertoire ranks of inferred template counts. In a later analysis, generation probabilities were computed using a VDJ recombination model fitted to out-of-frame rearrangements, and the results were checked against IGoR. A later analysis scored TCR-TCR, TCR-HLA and TCR-CMV co-occurrence with hypergeometric tests, applying a repertoire-size bias correction to TCR pairs. False discovery rates were estimated in a later analysis by permuting HLA or CMV assignments 20 times. In a later analysis, co-occurring TCRs were grouped with DBSCAN, and TCRdist sequence similarity was added when clustering was performed within HLA-allele-positive subsets. For co-occurrence clustering, repertoires with fewer than 30,000 or more than 120,000 public chains were excluded, along with several repertoires with anomalous nucleotide sharing. The table was pulled from immuneACCESS by TCRdb, which kept in-frame rearrangements only. Such tables lose some clones; where checked, under half of the loss comes from unresolved V genes, and the rest has no known cause. V and J calls and clone size follow that table, whereas D and trimming were derived from the DNA. This sample has roughly 200,000 clones in its table, and roughly 82% of those were observed once. Under 0.6% of the sample belongs to the ten largest clones.

The chain uses TRBV25-1 and TRBJ2-7, with TRBD1 as a weak D call on 5 bases. Sequencing was done on a sample of PBMCs. The TCR originated in a woman between 45 and 60 years old in good health and CMV-seronegative. Here the CDR3 is given as CASTTAYEQYF. The DNA reads as follows: TGTGCCAGCACGACAGCCTACGAGCAGTACTTC.